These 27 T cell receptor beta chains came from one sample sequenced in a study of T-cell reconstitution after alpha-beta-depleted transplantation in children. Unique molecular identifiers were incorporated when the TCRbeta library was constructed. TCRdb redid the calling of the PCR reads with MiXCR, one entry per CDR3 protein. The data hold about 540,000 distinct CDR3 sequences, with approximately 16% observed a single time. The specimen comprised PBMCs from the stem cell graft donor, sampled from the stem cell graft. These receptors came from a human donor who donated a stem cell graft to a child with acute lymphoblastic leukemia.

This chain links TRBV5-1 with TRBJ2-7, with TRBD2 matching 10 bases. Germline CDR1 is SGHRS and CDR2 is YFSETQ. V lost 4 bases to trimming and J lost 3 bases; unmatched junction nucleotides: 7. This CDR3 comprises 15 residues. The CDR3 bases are TGCGCCAGCAGCCCGCCTAGCGGGAGTATCTACGAGCAGTACTTC. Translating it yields CASSPPSGSIYEQYF.

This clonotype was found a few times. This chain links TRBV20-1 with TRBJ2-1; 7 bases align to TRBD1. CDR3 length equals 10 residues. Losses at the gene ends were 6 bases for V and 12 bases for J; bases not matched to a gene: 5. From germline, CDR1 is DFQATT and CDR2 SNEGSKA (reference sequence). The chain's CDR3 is CSAMRTGQFF. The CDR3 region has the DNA TGCAGTGCGATGAGGACAGGGCAGTTCTTC.

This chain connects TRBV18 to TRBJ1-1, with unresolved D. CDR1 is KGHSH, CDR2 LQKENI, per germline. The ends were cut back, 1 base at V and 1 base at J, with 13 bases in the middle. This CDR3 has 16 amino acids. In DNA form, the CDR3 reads TGTGCCAGCTCACCACGCTCCTCGGGTCGGAACACTGAAGCTTTCTTT. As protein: CASSPRSSGRNTEAFF. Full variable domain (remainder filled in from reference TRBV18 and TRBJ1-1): NAGVMQNPRHLVRRRGQEARLRCSPMKGHSHVYWYRQLPEEGLKFMVYLQKENIIDESGMPKERFSAEFPKEGPSILRIQQVVRGDSAAYFCASSPRSSGRNTEAFFGQGTRLTVV.

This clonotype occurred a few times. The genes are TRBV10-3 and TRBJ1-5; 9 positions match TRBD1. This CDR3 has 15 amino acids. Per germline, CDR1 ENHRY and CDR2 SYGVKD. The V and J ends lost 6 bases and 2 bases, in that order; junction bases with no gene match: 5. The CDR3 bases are TGTGCCATCAGCACAGGGGGCGAGGGCAATCAGCCCCAGCATTTT. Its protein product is CAISTGGEGNQPQHF.

For the CDR3, the DNA is TGCAGCGTTGAAGGTCCCCTGGCGGGTTCAACAGATACGCAGTATTTT. Translated: CSVEGPLAGSTDTQYF. The chain combines TRBV29-1 with TRBJ2-3; the D gene is possibly TRBD2 (5 bases). The CDR3 is made up of 16 amino acids. Trimming removed 1 base at V and 3 bases at J, with 17 bases between. The germline V gene encodes CDR1 SQVTM and CDR2 ANQGSEA.

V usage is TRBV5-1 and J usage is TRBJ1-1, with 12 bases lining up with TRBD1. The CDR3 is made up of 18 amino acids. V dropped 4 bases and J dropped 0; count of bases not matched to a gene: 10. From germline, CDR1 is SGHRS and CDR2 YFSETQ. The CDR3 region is CASSPGGQGASVNTEAFF. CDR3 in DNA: TGCGCCAGCAGCCCTGGGGGACAGGGGGCCAGTGTGAACACTGAAGCTTTCTTT.

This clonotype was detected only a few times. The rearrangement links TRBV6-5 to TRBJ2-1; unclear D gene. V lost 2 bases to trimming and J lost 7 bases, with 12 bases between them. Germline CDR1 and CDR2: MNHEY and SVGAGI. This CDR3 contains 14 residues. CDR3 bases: TGTGCCAGCAGTTACGAGACCATGGGTAATGAGCAGTTCTTC. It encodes CASSYETMGNEQFF.

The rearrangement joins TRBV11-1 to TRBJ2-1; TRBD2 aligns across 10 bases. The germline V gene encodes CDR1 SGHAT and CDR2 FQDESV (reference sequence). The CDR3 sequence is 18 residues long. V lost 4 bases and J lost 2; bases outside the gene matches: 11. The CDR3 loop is CASSSPVGLAGAYNEQFF. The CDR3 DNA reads TGTGCCAGCAGCTCCCCTGTGGGCCTAGCGGGGGCCTACAATGAGCAGTTCTTC.

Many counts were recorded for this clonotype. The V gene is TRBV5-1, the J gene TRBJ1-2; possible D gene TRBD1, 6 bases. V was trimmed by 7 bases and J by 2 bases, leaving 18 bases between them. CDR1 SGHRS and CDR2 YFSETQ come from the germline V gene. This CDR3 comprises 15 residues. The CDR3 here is CASYKGHGTNYGYTF. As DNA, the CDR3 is TGCGCCAGCTACAAGGGACACGGGACAAACTATGGCTACACCTTC.

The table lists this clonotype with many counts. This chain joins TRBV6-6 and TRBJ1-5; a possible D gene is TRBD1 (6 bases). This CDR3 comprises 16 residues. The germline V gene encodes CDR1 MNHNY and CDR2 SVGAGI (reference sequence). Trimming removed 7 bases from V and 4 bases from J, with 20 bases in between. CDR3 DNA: TGTGCCAGCACCACTGGCCCGAAACAGGGAAATCAGCCCCAGCATTTT. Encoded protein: CASTTGPKQGNQPQHF.

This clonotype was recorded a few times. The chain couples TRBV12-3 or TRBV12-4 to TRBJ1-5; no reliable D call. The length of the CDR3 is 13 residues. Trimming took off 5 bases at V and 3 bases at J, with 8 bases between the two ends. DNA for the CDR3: TGTGCCAGCAGTGGGCTTTTCAATCAGCCCCAGCATTTT. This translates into CASSGLFNQPQHF.

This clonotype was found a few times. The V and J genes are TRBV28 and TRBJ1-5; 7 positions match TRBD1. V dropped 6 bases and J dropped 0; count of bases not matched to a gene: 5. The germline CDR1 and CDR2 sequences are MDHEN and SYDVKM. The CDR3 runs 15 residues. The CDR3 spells CASRPGQNSNQPQHF. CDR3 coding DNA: TGTGCCAGCAGGCCGGGACAGAATAGCAATCAGCCCCAGCATTTT.

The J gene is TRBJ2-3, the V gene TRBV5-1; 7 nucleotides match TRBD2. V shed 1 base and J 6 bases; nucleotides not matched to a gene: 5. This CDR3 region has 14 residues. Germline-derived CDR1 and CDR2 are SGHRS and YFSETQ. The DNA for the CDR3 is TGCGCCAGCAGCTTGAAAGACGGGAGGGATACGCAGTATTTT. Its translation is CASSLKDGRDTQYF.

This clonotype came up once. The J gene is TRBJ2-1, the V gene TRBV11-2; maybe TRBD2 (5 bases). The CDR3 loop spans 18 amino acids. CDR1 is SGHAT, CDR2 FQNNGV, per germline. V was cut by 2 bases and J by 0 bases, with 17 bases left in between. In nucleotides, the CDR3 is TGTGCCAGCAGCTTACGGGGTACTCACCTCTACTCCTACAATGAGCAGTTCTTC. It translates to CASSLRGTHLYSYNEQFF.

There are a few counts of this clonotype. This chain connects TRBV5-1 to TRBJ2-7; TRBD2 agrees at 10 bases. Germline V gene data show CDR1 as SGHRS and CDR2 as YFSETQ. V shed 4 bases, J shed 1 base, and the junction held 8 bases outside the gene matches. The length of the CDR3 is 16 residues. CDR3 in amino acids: CASSQTGTSESYEQYF. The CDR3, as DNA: TGCGCCAGCAGCCAAACCGGGACTAGCGAGTCCTACGAGCAGTACTTC.

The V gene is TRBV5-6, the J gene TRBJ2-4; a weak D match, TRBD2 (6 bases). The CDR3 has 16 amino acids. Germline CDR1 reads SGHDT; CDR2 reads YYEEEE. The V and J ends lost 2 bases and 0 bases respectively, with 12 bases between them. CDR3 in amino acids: CASSFGGLLAKNIQYF. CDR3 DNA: TGTGCCAGCAGCTTCGGGGGACTGTTAGCCAAAAACATTCAGTACTTC.

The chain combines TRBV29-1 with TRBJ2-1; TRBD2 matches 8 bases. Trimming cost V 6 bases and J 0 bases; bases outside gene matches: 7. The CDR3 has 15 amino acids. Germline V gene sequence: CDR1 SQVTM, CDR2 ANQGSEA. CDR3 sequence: CSVLGGRSSYNEQFF. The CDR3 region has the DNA TGCAGCGTACTGGGCGGGAGGTCCTCCTACAATGAGCAGTTCTTC.

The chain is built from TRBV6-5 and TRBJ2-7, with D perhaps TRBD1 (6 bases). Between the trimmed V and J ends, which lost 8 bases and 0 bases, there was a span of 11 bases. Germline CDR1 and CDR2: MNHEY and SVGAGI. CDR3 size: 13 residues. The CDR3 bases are TGTGCCAGCCGACAGGTTATCTCCTACGAGCAGTACTTC. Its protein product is CASRQVISYEQYF.

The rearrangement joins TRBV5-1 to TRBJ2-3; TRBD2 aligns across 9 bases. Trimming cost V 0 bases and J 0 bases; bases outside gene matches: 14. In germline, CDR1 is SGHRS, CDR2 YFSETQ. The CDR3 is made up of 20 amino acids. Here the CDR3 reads CASSLEGRGLAGRSTDTQYF. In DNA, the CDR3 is TGCGCCAGCAGCTTGGAGGGCAGGGGTCTAGCGGGACGTAGCACAGATACGCAGTATTTT.

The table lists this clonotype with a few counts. Here the CDR3 DNA reads TGTGCCAGCAGTTACGGAAGATCAGTCTCTGAGCAGTTCTTC. Translated, it gives CASSYGRSVSEQFF. The rearrangement uses TRBV6-2 or TRBV6-3 and TRBJ2-1; no clear D gene. CDR1 is MNHEY and CDR2 is SVGEGT in the germline V gene. Between the trimmed V and J ends, which lost 2 bases and 9 bases, there was a span of 14 bases. This CDR3 region has 14 residues.

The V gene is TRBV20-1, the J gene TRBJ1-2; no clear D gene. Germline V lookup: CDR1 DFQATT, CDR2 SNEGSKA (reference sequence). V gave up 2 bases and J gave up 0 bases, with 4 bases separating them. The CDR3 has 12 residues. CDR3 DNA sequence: TGCAGTGCTAGACAGACTAACTATGGCTACACCTTC. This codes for CSARQTNYGYTF.

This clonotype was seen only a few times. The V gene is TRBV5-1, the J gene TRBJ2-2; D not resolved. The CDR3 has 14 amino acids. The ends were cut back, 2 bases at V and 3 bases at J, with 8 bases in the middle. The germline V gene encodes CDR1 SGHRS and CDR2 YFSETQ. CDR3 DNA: TGCGCCAGCAGCTTTTATTCAGACACCGGGGAGCTGTTTTTT. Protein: CASSFYSDTGELFF.

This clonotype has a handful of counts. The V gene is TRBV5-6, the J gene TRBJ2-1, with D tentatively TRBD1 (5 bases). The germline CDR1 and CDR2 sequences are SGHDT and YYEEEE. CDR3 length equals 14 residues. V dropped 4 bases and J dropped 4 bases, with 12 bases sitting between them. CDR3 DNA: TGTGCCAGCAGCGCCTTAGACAGTTACAATGAGCAGTTCTTC. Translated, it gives CASSALDSYNEQFF.

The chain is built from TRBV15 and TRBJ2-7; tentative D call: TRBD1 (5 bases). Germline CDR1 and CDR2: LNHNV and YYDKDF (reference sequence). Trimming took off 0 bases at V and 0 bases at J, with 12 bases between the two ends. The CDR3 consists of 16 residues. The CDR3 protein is CATSRDRWQGSYEQYF. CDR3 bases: TGTGCCACCAGCAGAGATAGGTGGCAGGGCTCCTACGAGCAGTACTTC.

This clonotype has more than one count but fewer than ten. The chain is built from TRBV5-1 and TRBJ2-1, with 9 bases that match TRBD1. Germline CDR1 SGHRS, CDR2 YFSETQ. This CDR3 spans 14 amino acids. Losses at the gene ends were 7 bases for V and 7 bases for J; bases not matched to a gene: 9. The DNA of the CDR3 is TGCGCCAGCGCCGACAGGGGGATACAGAATGAGCAGTTCTTC. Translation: CASADRGIQNEQFF. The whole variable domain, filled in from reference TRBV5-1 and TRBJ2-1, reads KAGVTQTPRYLIKTRGQQVTLSCSPISGHRSVSWYQQTPGQGLQFLFEYFSETQRNKGNFPGRFSGRQFSNSRSEMNVSTLELGDSALYLCASADRGIQNEQFFGPGTRLTVL.

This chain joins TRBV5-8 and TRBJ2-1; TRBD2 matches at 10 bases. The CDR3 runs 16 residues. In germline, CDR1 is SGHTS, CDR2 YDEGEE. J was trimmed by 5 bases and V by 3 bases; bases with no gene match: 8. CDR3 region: CASSSGNGLADNEQFF. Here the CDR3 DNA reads TGTGCCAGCAGCTCAGGTAACGGACTAGCGGACAATGAGCAGTTCTTC.

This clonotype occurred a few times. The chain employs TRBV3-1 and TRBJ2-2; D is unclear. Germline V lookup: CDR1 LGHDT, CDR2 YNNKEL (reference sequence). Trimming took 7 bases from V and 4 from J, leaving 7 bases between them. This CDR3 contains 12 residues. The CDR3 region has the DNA TGTGCCAGCAAAGACCTCACCGGGGAGCTGTTTTTT. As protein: CASKDLTGELFF.